Listed below are T cell receptor beta chains from one sample, sequenced in a study of T cells in localized non-small cell lung cancer. Assay used: immunoSEQ multiplex PCR; TCRdb lists only in-frame clones, some missing. The profile shows tens of thousands of clones, roughly four fifths of them singletons. The sequenced sample was peripheral blood, obtained before any cancer treatment. These TCRs come from a man aged 40-75 years with stage I lung adenocarcinoma. CDR3s include the opening cysteine and the closing phenylalanine or tryptophan. D genes are given only for firm matches. A clone size is listed for some rows: how often the clone was seen (once, few, many), or a class if it is expanded.

j_call: TRBJ1-2; d_call: .; clone_size: once; v_call: TRBV2; cdr3_aa: CASSVEGRGYGYTF; cdr3_nt: TGTGCCAGCAGTGTCGAGGGCAGAGGCTATGGCTACACCTTC
j_call: TRBJ2-3; d_call: .; clone_size: .; v_call: TRBV10-3; cdr3_aa: CAISELADSNQPQYF; cdr3_nt: TGTGCCATCAGTGAATTAGCGGATAGCAATCAGCCCCAGTATTTT
j_call: TRBJ2-7; d_call: .; clone_size: once; v_call: TRBV10-2; cdr3_aa: CASSEAPADEQYF; cdr3_nt: TGCGCCAGCAGTGAGGCACCCGCCGACGAGCAGTACTTC
j_call: TRBJ2-7; d_call: TRBD1; clone_size: .; v_call: TRBV6-5; cdr3_aa: CASSYRAGGGQYF; cdr3_nt: TGTGCCAGCAGTTACCGGGCAGGGGGTGGGCAGTACTTC
j_call: TRBJ1-5; d_call: .; clone_size: once; v_call: TRBV28; cdr3_aa: CASRDSNQPQHF; cdr3_nt: TGTGCCAGCCGGGACAGCAATCAGCCCCAGCATTTT
j_call: TRBJ1-1; d_call: TRBD1; clone_size: .; v_call: TRBV2; cdr3_aa: CASSPHRGNTEAFF; cdr3_nt: TGTGCCAGCAGTCCCCACAGGGGGAACACTGAAGCTTTCTTT
j_call: TRBJ2-7; d_call: TRBD2; clone_size: .; v_call: TRBV10-3; cdr3_aa: CAISESSGTTEQYF; cdr3_nt: TGTGCCATCAGTGAGTCGAGTGGGACTACGGAGCAGTACTTC
j_call: TRBJ2-3; d_call: TRBD1; clone_size: .; v_call: TRBV6-5; cdr3_aa: CASSPGQHAADTQYF; cdr3_nt: TGTGCCAGCAGCCCGGGACAGCACGCAGCAGATACGCAGTATTTT
j_call: TRBJ1-1; d_call: .; clone_size: .; v_call: TRBV4-3; cdr3_aa: CASTPGPGATEAFF; cdr3_nt: TGCGCCAGTACCCCTGGGCCAGGGGCGACTGAAGCTTTCTTT
j_call: TRBJ1-5; d_call: .; clone_size: few; v_call: TRBV7-9; cdr3_aa: CASSLAGYQPQHF; cdr3_nt: TGTGCCAGCAGCTTGGCAGGATATCAGCCCCAGCATTTT
j_call: TRBJ2-1; d_call: .; clone_size: .; v_call: TRBV10-1; cdr3_aa: CASSVAEGSYNEQFF; cdr3_nt: TGCGCCAGCAGTGTAGCGGAGGGCTCCTACAATGAGCAGTTCTTC
j_call: TRBJ2-2; d_call: TRBD2; clone_size: few; v_call: TRBV7-6; cdr3_aa: CASSLLAGGHGELFF; cdr3_nt: TGTGCCAGCAGCTTACTAGCGGGGGGACACGGGGAGCTGTTTTTT
j_call: TRBJ2-2; d_call: .; clone_size: .; v_call: TRBV2; cdr3_aa: CASSRVFTGELFF; cdr3_nt: TGTGCCAGCAGCCGCGTCTTCACCGGGGAGCTGTTTTTT
j_call: TRBJ1-5; d_call: .; clone_size: .; v_call: TRBV2; cdr3_aa: CASRGPMGQPQHF; cdr3_nt: TGTGCCAGCAGAGGTCCCATGGGTCAGCCCCAGCATTTT
j_call: TRBJ2-1; d_call: .; clone_size: .; v_call: TRBV9; cdr3_aa: CASSTSEGWEQFF; cdr3_nt: TGTGCCAGCAGCACTAGTGAGGGATGGGAGCAGTTCTTC
j_call: TRBJ1-1; d_call: .; clone_size: .; v_call: TRBV15; cdr3_aa: CATSRIQSDTEAFF; cdr3_nt: TGTGCCACCAGCCGAATTCAATCGGACACTGAAGCTTTCTTT
j_call: TRBJ1-5; d_call: TRBD1; clone_size: many; v_call: TRBV2; cdr3_aa: CASSGGRGDNQPQHF; cdr3_nt: TGTGCCAGCAGCGGAGGCAGGGGGGACAATCAGCCCCAGCATTTT
j_call: TRBJ1-2; d_call: TRBD1; clone_size: once; v_call: TRBV4-1; cdr3_aa: CASSQELTGGDIYGYTF; cdr3_nt: TGCGCCAGCAGCCAAGAGTTGACAGGGGGGGATATCTATGGCTACACCTTC
j_call: TRBJ1-2; d_call: .; clone_size: .; v_call: TRBV6-5; cdr3_aa: CASSYSRRTNYGYTF; cdr3_nt: TGTGCCAGCAGTTACTCTAGGAGAACTAACTATGGCTACACCTTC
j_call: TRBJ2-1; d_call: TRBD1; clone_size: .; v_call: TRBV5-6; cdr3_aa: CASSPGQGPYNEQFF; cdr3_nt: TGTGCCAGCAGCCCCGGACAGGGCCCCTACAATGAGCAGTTCTTC
j_call: TRBJ1-5; d_call: .; clone_size: .; v_call: TRBV19; cdr3_aa: CASSPGTETWGNQPQHF; cdr3_nt: TGTGCCAGTAGTCCCGGGACCGAGACATGGGGCAATCAGCCCCAGCATTTT
j_call: TRBJ1-2; d_call: .; clone_size: .; v_call: TRBV18; cdr3_aa: CASSPGEIYGYTF; cdr3_nt: TGTGCCAGCTCACCTGGGGAGATCTATGGCTACACCTTC
j_call: TRBJ1-5; d_call: .; clone_size: .; v_call: TRBV28; cdr3_aa: CASSREPVWPQHF; cdr3_nt: TGTGCCAGCAGTCGGGAGCCGGTTTGGCCCCAGCATTTT
j_call: TRBJ2-1; d_call: .; clone_size: .; v_call: TRBV18; cdr3_aa: CASSLSPRYNEQFF; cdr3_nt: TGTGCCAGCTCACTCTCGCCACGGTACAATGAGCAGTTCTTC
j_call: TRBJ1-2; d_call: .; clone_size: .; v_call: TRBV6-5; cdr3_aa: CASSPGGSANYGYTF; cdr3_nt: TGTGCCAGCAGCCCCGGGGGGTCGGCTAACTATGGCTACACCTTC
j_call: TRBJ1-1; d_call: .; clone_size: .; v_call: TRBV27; cdr3_aa: CASSLYSTVSMNTEAFF; cdr3_nt: TGTGCCAGCAGTCTATACTCGACAGTCAGCATGAACACTGAAGCTTTCTTT
j_call: TRBJ1-1; d_call: TRBD1; clone_size: once; v_call: TRBV6-5; cdr3_aa: CASSYGQGVSEAFF; cdr3_nt: TGTGCCAGCAGTTATGGACAGGGGGTCTCCGAAGCTTTCTTT